This T cell receptor beta chain appears in the sequencing data of a study of T cells in Graves' hyperthyroidism and ophthalmopathy. Findings and limits, study-wide: Appearing also in blood were most of the thyroid clonotypes expanded above 0.001.

Note on this clonotype: Its antigen remains unidentified.

Patients having uncontrolled infection, another autoimmune disease, pregnancy or lactation were not included. Germline CDR1 reads DFQATT; CDR2 reads SNEGSKA (reference sequence). V was pared by 7 bases and J by 4 bases, with 6 bases of the junction left unmatched. The CDR3 has 12 residues. Amplification of TCR beta CDR3 regions was performed using RNA transcripts as template. Initially, a first-round RT-PCR of the TCR CDR3 employed the HTBI primer set. Via MiXCR, TCRdb re-called the multiplex PCR reads, giving one row per CDR3 protein. The sample yields about 840,000 distinct CDR3 sequences, over 35% seen once.

This chain joins TRBV20-1 and TRBJ1-2; the match to TRBD1 covers 7 bases. Sequenced material: blood. This clonotype was obtained from a man between 18 and 29 years old with Graves' hyperthyroidism. CDR3 nucleotides: TGCAGTGTTTCCCAGGGGGGCTATGGCTACACCTTC. Translation gives CSVSQGGYGYTF.